This T cell receptor (beta chain) derives from a study of T-cell reconstitution after alpha-beta-depleted transplantation in children. The V gene's germline CDR1 is SGHAT and CDR2 FQNNGV. V was cut by 2 bases and J by 6 bases, with 8 bases left in between. The CDR3 runs to 13 residues. This clonotype showed up many times. Construction of the TCRbeta library involved unique molecular identifiers. In TCRdb, the PCR reads were re-called with MiXCR into one record per CDR3 protein. The table shows about 230,000 distinct CDR3 sequences, with 9.7% occurring only once. The receptor was derived from a human donor who donated a stem cell graft to a child with SCID. The sequencing here drew on PBMCs from the stem cell graft donor, taken from the stem cell graft. This sequence joins TRBV11-2 and TRBJ1-5, with D perhaps matching TRBD1 (5 bases). The CDR3 DNA reads TGTGCCAGCAGCTTAACGGGGGGTCAGCCCCAGCATTTT. Amino acids: CASSLTGGQPQHF.